This T cell receptor (beta chain) was captured in a study of human T cells and chemical hapten exposure. About the study: Chiefly women, the patients showed alopecia areata, totalis or universalis.

Original data processing: About 97,000 TCRs per sample was the median, with a range of about 20,000 to 690,600. TCRdb used MiXCR to reprocess the RACE reads, holding one entry per CDR3 protein. The V and J calls and clone size come from TCRdb's table, not from the authors' own analysis. The sample lists just over 350,000 distinct CDR3 sequences, about 6% seen once, with around 5.8% in the top ten. As for time point: patch test 2, 6 weeks after DPC sensitization. The treatment here: therapeutic diphenylcyclopropenone sensitization with weekly scalp DPC. This clonotype was detected only once. What it binds is not known. The germline V gene has CDR1 SGHTA and CDR2 FQGNSA. The CDR3 contains 15 residues. J was trimmed by 3 bases and V by 5 bases; bases with no gene match: 7. Study-wide results and caveats: TCRs above 1 in 1000 frequency stayed constant with DPC sensitization.

This sequence joins TRBV7-2 and TRBJ2-1, with TRBD1 identical over 7 bases. The sequencing used whole blood, collected in connection with sensitization to the hapten diphenylcyclopropenone (DPC). This sequence originates from a woman between 18 and 29 years old with alopecia areata. Some clones in this sample may be carry-over from other donors' samples. CDR3 protein: CASSGQTGLYNEQFF. CDR3 in DNA: TGTGCCAGCAGCGGACAGACAGGGCTCTACAATGAGCAGTTCTTC.